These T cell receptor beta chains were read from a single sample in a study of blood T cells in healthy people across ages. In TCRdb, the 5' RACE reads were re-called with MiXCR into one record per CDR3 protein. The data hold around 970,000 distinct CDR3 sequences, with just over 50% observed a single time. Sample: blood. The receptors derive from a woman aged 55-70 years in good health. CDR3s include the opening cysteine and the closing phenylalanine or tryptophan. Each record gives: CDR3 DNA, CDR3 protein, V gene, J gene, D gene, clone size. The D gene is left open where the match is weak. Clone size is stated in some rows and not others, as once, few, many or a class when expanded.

TGTGCCTGGACCCTGGACAAATCCAATGAGCAGTACTTC	CAWTLDKSNEQYF	TRBV30	TRBJ2-5	-	-
TGCAGTGCTAGAGATTTTGGGCCTACCAACCAAAGTCCCTACAATGAGCAGTTCTTC	CSARDFGPTNQSPYNEQFF	TRBV20-1	TRBJ2-1	-	-
TGTGCCATCAGTGATAGGGACCCTGGCTATGGCTACACCTTC	CAISDRDPGYGYTF	TRBV10-3	TRBJ1-2	-	-
TGTGCCTGGGGAACCCTGGCCAGCGGGAGAGGTAATGAGCAGTTCTTC	CAWGTLASGRGNEQFF	TRBV30	TRBJ2-1	TRBD2	-
TGTGCCAGCAGCCACCCACCTTCGGATACGCAGTATTTT	CASSHPPSDTQYF	TRBV7-9	TRBJ2-3	-	-
TGCAGCGCTACCGGGAGAGCTTACGAGCAGTACTTC	CSATGRAYEQYF	TRBV29-1	TRBJ2-7	-	once
TGCAGCGTTGGGGCGGGACAGGGCTCCCAGAACACTGAAGCTTTCTTT	CSVGAGQGSQNTEAFF	TRBV29-1	TRBJ1-1	TRBD1	-
TGTGCCAGCAGCTTTACGGCGGGAGGTCTCACCGGGGAGCTGTTTTTT	CASSFTAGGLTGELFF	TRBV7-9	TRBJ2-2	TRBD2	-
TGTGCCAGCAGCTTGGGCATTTCGGCAACTGAAGCTTTCTTT	CASSLGISATEAFF	TRBV7-2	TRBJ1-1	-	-
TGTGCCAGCAGTTGGACAGTTCTCGGTGAGCAGTACTTC	CASSWTVLGEQYF	TRBV27	TRBJ2-7	-	-
TGTGCCAGCAACCATTTGGCGGGGGTGGGGTCCTACGAGCAGTACTTC	CASNHLAGVGSYEQYF	TRBV4-2	TRBJ2-7	TRBD2	-
TGCAGTGCCCCGGTCCCCCGACAGAGCAATCAGCCCCAGCATTTT	CSAPVPRQSNQPQHF	TRBV20-1	TRBJ1-5	-	-
TGCGCCAGCAGCCAAATAACCGAGAATGAGCAGTTCTTC	CASSQITENEQFF	TRBV4-3	TRBJ2-1	-	-
TGTGCCAGCAGCCGTACCGGGACCCAGAGCACAGATACGCAGTATTTT	CASSRTGTQSTDTQYF	TRBV3-1	TRBJ2-3	-	-
TGTGCCAGCAGTCCCATAAGAACAGGGCTCTCATCTAACTATGGCTACACCTTC	CASSPIRTGLSSNYGYTF	TRBV2	TRBJ1-2	-	-
TGTGCCAGCAGTTTCATGGTGGGTAGCAATCAGCCCCAGCATTTT	CASSFMVGSNQPQHF	TRBV28	TRBJ1-5	-	few
TGCAGCGTTCGGGGGAGCTACTATGGCTACACCTTC	CSVRGSYYGYTF	TRBV29-1	TRBJ1-2	-	many
TGTGCCAGCAGAGCCTTGGGGGAGAGCAATCAGCCCCAGCATTTT	CASRALGESNQPQHF	TRBV28	TRBJ1-5	-	few
TGCAGTGGAGGGACCTACAATGAGCAGTTCTTC	CSGGTYNEQFF	TRBV20-1	TRBJ2-1	-	-
TGTGCCACCAGGACGGAGATTAACTATGGCTACACCTTC	CATRTEINYGYTF	TRBV6-5	TRBJ1-2	-	-
TGTGCCAGCAGTGGGACTAGCTGGGACCAAGAGACCCAGTACTTC	CASSGTSWDQETQYF	TRBV6-1	TRBJ2-5	TRBD2	-
TGCAGTGCTAGAGACTGGACAGGGGCATATAATTCACCCCTCCACTTT	CSARDWTGAYNSPLHF	TRBV20-1	TRBJ1-6	TRBD1	few
TGTGCCACCAGCAGAGGCTGGACGGGAGTAAAAAACATTCAGTACTTC	CATSRGWTGVKNIQYF	TRBV15	TRBJ2-4	-	few
TGCGCCAGCAGCATATTAGCGGGAGTTGGGGAGACCCAGTACTTC	CASSILAGVGETQYF	TRBV5-1	TRBJ2-5	TRBD2	-
TGTGCCAGCAGCGTGTGGACTAGCAATGAGCAGTTCTTC	CASSVWTSNEQFF	TRBV5-5	TRBJ2-1	TRBD2	many
TGTGCCAGCGCAGCTTCCGGGACAACTAGCACAGATACGCAGTATTTT	CASAASGTTSTDTQYF	TRBV7-6	TRBJ2-3	-	-
TGTGCCACCAGCACGCCAGCGGGAGGCCCCGGATTTGGGGGTGAGCAGTTCTTC	CATSTPAGGPGFGGEQFF	TRBV15	TRBJ2-1	TRBD2	-
TGTGCCAGCAGCTTAGTAGGCGGAGATTTTAGCACAGATACGCAGTATTTT	CASSLVGGDFSTDTQYF	TRBV7-2	TRBJ2-3	-	-
TGTGCCAGCAGTTACACCAGGACTAGCATCGGGTATAATACGCAGTATTTT	CASSYTRTSIGYNTQYF	TRBV6-5	TRBJ2-3	TRBD2	few
TGTGCCAGCAGACCATCAGGGGGCTCGTGGGGTAACTATGGCTACACCTTC	CASRPSGGSWGNYGYTF	TRBV6-1	TRBJ1-2	TRBD1	-
TGTGCCAGCAGTTTACCTTCTTTCGGGAGGGCCGTGGGTGAGCAGTTCTTC	CASSLPSFGRAVGEQFF	TRBV28	TRBJ2-1	TRBD2	few
TGTGCCAGCTCACTGGACCGGACTAATTCACCCCTCCACTTT	CASSLDRTNSPLHF	TRBV18	TRBJ1-6	-	-
TGCAGCGGCACGGGACAGGGGGCCTACAATGAGCAGTTCTTC	CSGTGQGAYNEQFF	TRBV29-1	TRBJ2-1	TRBD1	few
TGCAGTGCTAGTCTAGCGGACTCCTACAATGAGCAGTTCTTC	CSASLADSYNEQFF	TRBV20-1	TRBJ2-1	TRBD2	few
TGTGCCAGCAGTTTAGACTTGGGTGGGGAGACCCAGTACTTC	CASSLDLGGETQYF	TRBV5-1	TRBJ2-5	-	-
TGTGCCAGCAGCACAATACAGGGGAGTACCACAGATACGCAGTATTTT	CASSTIQGSTTDTQYF	TRBV7-6	TRBJ2-3	TRBD1	few
TGTGCCAGCAGGGAAGAGCTAGCGGGAGGGCCGACAGATACGCAGTATTTT	CASREELAGGPTDTQYF	TRBV27	TRBJ2-3	TRBD2	few